The T cell receptor beta chain described here comes from a study of shared clonotypes between healthy human individuals. Per germline, CDR1 SGDLS and CDR2 YYNGEE. There are 14 residues in the CDR3. Trimming at V came to 4 bases and at J to 3 bases, leaving 5 bases not matched to a gene. Here immunoSEQ multiplex PCR was the method, and the copy in TCRdb shows in-frame clones only, minus some. The sample holds 2 million to 3 million clones, 80% to 95% seen once. Turning to this clone: Different DNA sequences within this sample yield the same CDR3.

This chain joins TRBV9 and TRBJ2-7; 9 nucleotides align to TRBD1. Sequencing was carried out using naive CD4+ T cells from PBMCs. Subset reported: CD45RA+ positively selected. The sequence came from a man in his late teens or twenties in good health. Some clones in this sample may be carry-over from other donors' samples. CDR3 DNA: TGTGCCAGCAGCTCTGGGACAGGGAACTACGAGCAGTACTTC. It is translated as CASSSGTGNYEQYF.